This TCR beta chain stems from a study of beta chain features in type 1 diabetes. This clone was found once. This CDR3 is 15 amino acids long. The ends lost 3 bases at V and 2 bases at J; junction bases unmatched: 7. Germline V gene lookup returns CDR1 MNHEY and CDR2 SVGAGI. Sequencing targeted expressed TCRB transcripts, as all isolated RNA had been reverse transcribed. Using immunoSEQ multiplex PCR, the repertoire was profiled, and TCRdb retains in-frame clones only, with some absent. The data show about 15,000 clones, with roughly two fifths seen just once and 0.4% to 0.6% held by the top ten. The chain has TRBV6-5 and TRBJ2-7, with 7 bases matching TRBD1. The sample comprised stem cell memory CD4+ T cells from blood. This receptor was identified in a woman in her forties in good health. The CDR3 region has the DNA TGTGCCAGCAGTTATACGGGACAGAGCCCCTACGAGCAGTACTTC. Translation gives CASSYTGQSPYEQYF.